Following are 24 T cell receptor beta chains from one sample sequenced in a study of PD-1 blockade in mismatch repair-deficient tumors (dated by TCRdb to 2016 to 2017). Library creation used the immunoSEQ multiplex PCR assay. TCRdb took this table from immuneACCESS and kept in-frame rearrangements with V and J called. Such tables lack part of the clones; where checked against another copy, unresolved V genes explain under half of the gap, and the rest is unexplained. The table for this sample lists around 120,000 clones; 85% to 90% of them were counted only once. About 13% of the sample goes to the ten largest clones. The sample was peripheral blood, taken 44 weeks after starting pembrolizumab. These receptors all come from an adult with mismatch repair-deficient cancer.

The chain is built from TRBV30 and TRBJ2-5, with 7 bases aligning to TRBD1. The V segment lost 0 bases and the J segment 1 base; nucleotides outside the gene matches: 2. Germline CDR1 reads GTSNPN; CDR2 reads SVGIG (reference sequence). This CDR3 region has 14 residues. This CDR3 is CAWSVGDSQETQYF. CDR3 in DNA: TGTGCCTGGAGTGTAGGGGACAGCCAAGAGACCCAGTACTTC. Full variable domain (missing parts from reference TRBV30 and TRBJ2-5): SQTIHQWPATLVQPVGSPLSLECTVEGTSNPNLYWYRQAAGRGLQLLFYSVGIGQISSEVPQNLSASRPQDRQFILSSKKLLLSDSGFYLCAWSVGDSQETQYFGPGTRLLVL.

This chain connects TRBV7-9 to TRBJ1-2; D is unclear. CDR3 length equals 13 residues. The germline V gene encodes CDR1 SEHNR and CDR2 FQNEAQ (reference sequence). The ends were cut back, 4 bases at V and 7 bases at J, with 13 bases in the middle. As DNA, the CDR3 is TGTGCCAGCAGCTCGGTAGGGATTACTGGCTACACCTTC. This translates into CASSSVGITGYTF.

This clone has a single count. This sequence joins TRBV6-6 and TRBJ2-7; no clear D gene. V was cut by 0 bases and J by 4 bases, with 10 bases left in between. CDR1 is MNHNY and CDR2 is SVGAGI in the germline V gene (reference sequence). This CDR3 contains 14 residues. The CDR3 loop is CASSYSLYLYEQYF. The CDR3 DNA reads as TGTGCCAGCAGTTACTCGCTCTACCTTTACGAGCAGTACTTC.

V gene TRBV29-1 combines with J gene TRBJ2-3; weak D call: TRBD1 (6 bases). The CDR3 has 13 amino acids. Germline CDR1 reads SQVTM; CDR2 reads ANQGSEA. Trimming stripped 4 bases from V and 1 base from J, with 9 bases between. CDR3 sequence: CSVGAGGTDTQYF. DNA of the CDR3: TGCAGCGTTGGGGCAGGGGGCACAGATACGCAGTATTTT.

The chain joins TRBV9 to TRBJ2-7; D perhaps matches TRBD2 (6 bases). The germline V gene has CDR1 SGDLS and CDR2 YYNGEE. Trimming cost V 4 bases and J 5 bases, with 16 bases left between them. The CDR3 has 14 amino acids. In DNA, the CDR3 is TGTGCCAGCAGCCCCACCGAGCGGGCCCACGAGCAGTACTTC. This encodes CASSPTERAHEQYF.

The gene calls are TRBV29-1 and TRBJ2-1, with TRBD1 matching over 7 bases. The CDR3 loop spans 12 amino acids. Looked up from germline, CDR1 is SQVTM and CDR2 is ANQGSEA. J lost 8 bases, V lost 8 bases, and 9 bases had no gene match. CDR3 in amino acids: CSLVKGADEQFF. The CDR3 nucleotides read TGCAGCCTAGTTAAGGGGGCGGATGAGCAGTTCTTC.

The chain joins TRBV12-5 to TRBJ2-2; tentatively, D is TRBD1 or TRBD2 (5 bases each). The CDR3 loop spans 15 amino acids. With 5 bases removed from V and 0 bases from J, the gap between germline ends came to 10 bases. CDR1 is LGHNT and CDR2 is FRNRAP in the germline V gene. The CDR3 DNA reads as TGTGCTAGTGGTCCAGGGACGTCGAACACCGGGGAGCTGTTTTTT. This codes for CASGPGTSNTGELFF.

The rearrangement joins TRBV2 to TRBJ2-7; TRBD2 aligns across 7 bases. Per germline, CDR1 SNHLY and CDR2 FYNNEI. The length of the CDR3 is 13 residues. With V trimmed by 6 bases and J by 5 bases, 7 bases remained unmatched. CDR3 DNA: TGTGCCAGCAGGGCCCGGGGGGTACACGAGCAGTACTTC. It codes for CASRARGVHEQYF.

This rearrangement joins TRBV15 to TRBJ1-1; D is uncertain. Germline CDR1 is LNHNV and CDR2 is YYDKDF (reference sequence). V dropped 0 bases and J dropped 6 bases, with 14 bases sitting between them. The CDR3 totals 15 residues. CDR3 sequence: CATSRDDGPGAEAFF. Written as DNA, the CDR3 is TGTGCCACCAGCAGAGATGATGGGCCCGGGGCTGAAGCTTTCTTT. The variable domain in full, completed from reference TRBV15 and TRBJ1-1, reads DAMVIQNPRYQVTQFGKPVTLSCSQTLNHNVMYWYQQKSSQAPKLLFHYYDKDFNNEADTPDNFQSRRPNTSFCFLDIRSPGLGDTAMYLCATSRDDGPGAEAFFGQGTRLTVV.

CDR3 loop: CASSGLAGSTDTQYF. CDR3 coding DNA: TGTGCCAGCAGCGGATTAGCGGGAAGCACAGATACGCAGTATTTT. The chain combines TRBV7-9 with TRBJ2-3; the match to TRBD2 covers 8 bases. Germline assignment: CDR1 SEHNR and CDR2 FQNEAQ (reference sequence). The CDR3 runs to 15 residues. V gave up 5 bases and J gave up 0 bases; unmatched junction bases: 4.

The chain carries TRBV4-2 and TRBJ2-6; a weak D match, TRBD2 (5 bases). Trimming removed 0 bases from V and 2 bases from J, with 8 bases in between. Germline CDR1 and CDR2: LGHNA and YNFKEQ. The CDR3 consists of 16 residues. In DNA form, the CDR3 reads TGTGCCAGCAGCCAAGATCCGGGGACTGGGGCCAACGTCCTGACTTTC. This sequence encodes CASSQDPGTGANVLTF.

V usage is TRBV30 and J usage is TRBJ2-3; 9 nucleotides match TRBD2. The CDR3 is 15 residues long. Germline lookup yields CDR1 GTSNPN and CDR2 SVGIG (reference sequence). Unmatched junction bases numbered 6, after V lost 3 bases and J lost 2 bases. CDR3 DNA: TGTGCCTGGAGCTCCCTAGCGGGGTACACAGATACGCAGTATTTT. Amino acids: CAWSSLAGYTDTQYF.

This clone was recorded once. The rearrangement uses TRBV5-4 and TRBJ1-2; D remains ambiguous. The length of the CDR3 is 13 residues. V was trimmed by 0 bases and J by 4 bases, leaving 7 bases between them. Germline CDR1 reads SGHNT; CDR2 reads YYREEE (reference sequence). CDR3 loop: CASSLGGTYGYTF. The CDR3, as DNA: TGTGCCAGCAGCTTGGGCGGAACCTATGGCTACACCTTC.

This chain uses TRBV30 with TRBJ2-5, with TRBD2 as a possible D gene (6 bases). The DNA end is more similar to TRBJ2-7, so the J call may be wrong. The germline gives CDR1 GTSNPN, CDR2 SVGIG (reference sequence). The CDR3 spans 15 residues. The CDR3 region is CAWSRGRKPSYEQYF. The CDR3 coding sequence is TGTGCCTGGAGTCGGGGGAGAAAACCCTCCTACGAGCAGTACTTC.

This clone was observed once. The chain uses TRBV21-1 and TRBJ2-1; TRBD2 was called by the table and not checked on the DNA. TRBV21-1 is a pseudogene segment. The CDR3 contains 20 residues. The CDR3 sequence is CASSKAVPRVEVRESDEQFF. CDR3 in DNA: TGTGCCAGCAGCAAAGCGGTTCCCCGGGTAGAGGTGAGGGAGTCCGATGAGCAGTTCTTC.

V is TRBV9 and J is TRBJ2-1, with a possible D match to TRBD2 (6 bases). Germline V gene data show CDR1 as SGDLS and CDR2 as YYNGEE. The CDR3 has 15 amino acids. The V gene lost 4 bases and the J gene lost 4 bases, with 15 bases spanning the gap. The chain's CDR3 is CASSLSGSGYNEQFF. CDR3 DNA sequence: TGTGCCAGCAGCCTCTCGGGGAGCGGGTACAATGAGCAGTTCTTC.

This clone has a single count. This chain uses TRBV29-1 with TRBJ2-3; 7 nucleotides agree with TRBD1. The CDR3 extends over 15 amino acids. Germline V gene lookup returns CDR1 SQVTM and CDR2 ANQGSEA. V shed 0 bases, J shed 2 bases, and the junction held 5 bases outside the gene matches. The CDR3 nucleotides read TGCAGCGTTGAAGAGAGGGGACAGAACACAGATACGCAGTATTTT. Protein product: CSVEERGQNTDTQYF.

The chain joins TRBV21-1 to TRBJ2-6; TRBD1 reflects the table's D call only, with no check against the DNA. TRBV21-1 is tagged as a pseudogene. This CDR3 comprises 22 residues. The CDR3 DNA is TGTGCCAGCAGCGAAGAGACAGGGGGCATGGGTTACGGAGAGTCTGGGGCCAACGTCCTGACTTTC. The encoded protein is CASSEETGGMGYGESGANVLTF.

The chain recombines TRBV5-4 with TRBJ2-3; D not certain. The germline V and J ends were trimmed by 0 bases and 0 bases, with 11 bases remaining between them. Germline V CDR1 and CDR2: SGHNT, YYREEE (reference sequence). CDR3 length: 16 residues. The CDR3 reads CASSLVVDPSTDTQYF. For the CDR3, the DNA is TGTGCCAGCAGCTTGGTCGTCGACCCTAGCACAGATACGCAGTATTTT. The full variable domain, its missing parts supplied by reference TRBV5-4 and TRBJ2-3, is ETGVTQSPTHLIKTRGQQVTLRCSSQSGHNTVSWYQQALGQGPQFIFQYYREEENGRGNFPPRFSGLQFPNYSSELNVNALELDDSALYLCASSLVVDPSTDTQYFGPGTRLTVL.

CDR3 loop: CAIWTGELFF. In DNA form, the CDR3 reads TGTGCCATCTGGACCGGGGAGCTGTTTTTT. The chain uses TRBV27 and TRBJ2-2; no reliable D call. The CDR3 consists of 10 residues. Germline V CDR1 and CDR2: MNHEY, SMNVEV (reference sequence). The V end lost 10 bases, the J end lost 5 bases, and 5 bases lay between the germline ends.

This chain connects TRBV6-5 to TRBJ2-7, with 8 bases aligning to TRBD1. CDR1 is MNHEY, CDR2 SVGAGI, per germline. With 4 bases clipped from V and 0 bases from J, the junction kept 2 bases outside the gene matches. This CDR3 has 14 residues. Here the CDR3 reads CASSFGTGSYEQYF. CDR3 sequence (DNA): TGTGCCAGCAGTTTCGGGACAGGCTCCTACGAGCAGTACTTC.

Worth noting for this clone: The junction does not match germline at one end; this may be a read error. CDR3 loop: CASSSDREDPRMNF. DNA for the CDR3: TGTGCCAGCAGCTCGGACAGGGAAGACCCCCGGATGAACTTC. The chain is built from TRBV7-9 and TRBJ2-7; TRBD1 aligns across 8 bases. CDR1 and CDR2 from the germline V gene are SEHNR and FQNEAQ (reference sequence). This CDR3 is built from 14 residues.

The rearrangement links TRBV10-3 to TRBJ2-7, with 13 bases lining up with TRBD2. Germline V CDR1 and CDR2: ENHRY, SYGVKD. The junction had 2 bases not matched to a gene; V was cut back by 6 bases and J by 3 bases. The CDR3 consists of 14 residues. In DNA form, the CDR3 reads TGTGCCATCAGCCGGACTAGCGGGAGCTACGAGCAGTACTTC. This codes for CAISRTSGSYEQYF.

V and J are TRBV2 and TRBJ2-2, with D uncertain. The ends were cut back, 4 bases at V and 3 bases at J, with 12 bases in the middle. CDR1 is SNHLY and CDR2 is FYNNEI in the germline V gene. The CDR3 has 15 amino acids. The CDR3, as DNA: TGTGCCAGCAGTGGAGGAGCGTCCGACACCGGGGAGCTGTTTTTT. Its protein product is CASSGGASDTGELFF.